Below, 32 T cell receptor beta chains from the same sample are listed, as sequenced in a study of cytomegalovirus exposure and HLA in healthy donors. This PCR relied on a set of 60 Vbeta primers and 13 Jbeta primers. Profiling relied on immunoSEQ multiplex PCR, and the TCRdb table lists in-frame clones only, not all of them. The table lists 150,000 or so clones, 60% to 80% of them singletons. Material: PBMCs. These receptors were obtained from a man aged 25-40 years in good health and CMV-seropositive.

The chain has TRBV6-1 and TRBJ1-2; 7 positions match TRBD1. This CDR3 has 16 residues. Germline V gene lookup returns CDR1 MNHNS and CDR2 SASEGT. Unmatched junction bases numbered 9, after V lost 3 bases and J lost 2 bases. In nucleotides, the CDR3 is TGTGCCAGCAGTGACCCCCCGGACAGGAACAACTATGGCTACACCTTC. Its translation is CASSDPPDRNNYGYTF.

The chain carries TRBV5-1 and TRBJ2-1; the match to TRBD1 covers 9 bases. CDR1 is SGHRS and CDR2 is YFSETQ in the germline V gene. J lost 6 bases, V lost 9 bases, and 13 bases had no gene match. This CDR3 has 15 residues. The CDR3 DNA sequence: TGCGCCACCTCGAGAACGGGACAGGGTAGCAATGAGCAGTTCTTC. Amino acids: CATSRTGQGSNEQFF.

This clone has more than one count but fewer than ten. The rearrangement joins TRBV4-1 to TRBJ1-1; D possibly corresponds to TRBD1 (5 bases). Germline lookup yields CDR1 MGHRA and CDR2 YSYEKL. V was pared by 3 bases and J by 4 bases, with 12 bases between. This CDR3 region has 14 residues. The CDR3 spells CASSQTTEFTEAFF. The CDR3 DNA reads as TGCGCCAGCAGCCAGACGACAGAATTCACTGAAGCTTTCTTT.

J is TRBJ2-7 and V is TRBV28; the match to TRBD1 covers 8 bases. The germline V gene encodes CDR1 MDHEN and CDR2 SYDVKM. The CDR3 sequence is 15 residues long. Unmatched junction bases numbered 5, after V lost 4 bases and J lost 0 bases. This CDR3 is CASSYTGGSSYEQYF. Written as DNA, the CDR3 is TGTGCCAGCAGTTACACAGGGGGTAGCTCCTACGAGCAGTACTTC.

This sequence joins TRBV18 and TRBJ2-1, with 8 bases lining up with TRBD1. Germline V gives CDR1 KGHSH, CDR2 LQKENI. The V gene end was trimmed by 8 bases and the J gene end by 6 bases; junction bases not matched to a gene: 18. This CDR3 is 17 amino acids long. Here the CDR3 reads CASAQAQGTGVANEQFF. Written as DNA, the CDR3 is TGTGCCAGCGCACAGGCCCAGGGGACAGGAGTGGCCAATGAGCAGTTCTTC.

The chain recombines TRBV28 with TRBJ1-1; the D gene is possibly TRBD1 (6 bases). CDR1 and CDR2 (germline): MDHEN, SYDVKM. V lost 6 bases, J lost 0 bases, and 11 bases lay in between. CDR3 length: 14 amino acids. DNA of the CDR3: TGTGCCAGCAGCCTAGGGGACATGAACACTGAAGCTTTCTTT. It is translated as CASSLGDMNTEAFF.

This clone was recorded only once. Additional DNA sequences in this sample encode the identical CDR3. The rearrangement joins TRBV7-2 to TRBJ2-5; D possibly corresponds to TRBD1 (5 bases). CDR3 size: 13 residues. CDR1 SGHTA and CDR2 FQGNSA come from the germline V gene. V dropped 3 bases and J dropped 1 base, with 6 bases sitting between them. In nucleotides, the CDR3 is TGTGCCAGCAGCTTTGGGGCCCAAGAGACCCAGTACTTC. Protein sequence: CASSFGAQETQYF.

This clone was picked up one time. The chain joins TRBV9 to TRBJ2-5, with D possibly TRBD2 on 5 matching bases. Germline CDR1 reads SGDLS; CDR2 reads YYNGEE. The CDR3 loop spans 15 amino acids. Trimming cost V 0 bases and J 2 bases, with 11 bases left between them. CDR3 DNA: TGTGCCAGCAGCGTAGGGATAGCGACACAAGAGACCCAGTACTTC. It codes for CASSVGIATQETQYF.

This clone was recorded a few times. V usage is TRBV7-9 and J usage is TRBJ1-1; a possible D gene is TRBD1 (6 bases). The CDR3 contains 17 residues. Germline V gene sequence: CDR1 SEHNR, CDR2 FQNEAQ (reference sequence). V was pared by 5 bases and J by 0 bases, with 19 bases between. The CDR3 loop reads CASSNIGQGILNTEAFF. The CDR3 coding sequence is TGTGCCAGCAGCAACATTGGGCAGGGGATACTGAACACTGAAGCTTTCTTT.

The chain couples TRBV6-5 to TRBJ2-1, with D hard to call. The ends were cut back, 4 bases at V and 0 bases at J, with 10 bases in the middle. CDR1 and CDR2 from the germline V gene are MNHEY and SVGAGI. The CDR3 consists of 15 residues. The DNA for the CDR3 is TGTGCCAGCAGTTCAAAAACAGTCTCCTACAATGAGCAGTTCTTC. It codes for CASSSKTVSYNEQFF.

The chain couples TRBV5-1 to TRBJ2-7; D gene unclear. Trimming removed 2 bases at V and 0 bases at J, with 9 bases between. The CDR3 sequence is 14 residues long. Germline lookup yields CDR1 SGHRS and CDR2 YFSETQ. CDR3 DNA: TGCGCCAGCAGCTTAGACACAAGCTCCTACGAGCAGTACTTC. This encodes CASSLDTSSYEQYF.

The rearrangement joins TRBV19 to TRBJ2-3; D call uncertain. The CDR3 has 16 residues. V lost 5 bases and J lost 2, with 17 bases in between. Germline lookup yields CDR1 LNHDA and CDR2 SQIVND (reference sequence). The CDR3 spells CASSLRQTSLTDTQYF. In nucleotides, the CDR3 is TGTGCCAGTAGTCTGAGACAAACCTCGCTCACAGATACGCAGTATTTT.

This chain links TRBV5-1 with TRBJ2-1; 9 nucleotides align to TRBD1. The CDR3 is 15 residues long. The germline V gene encodes CDR1 SGHRS and CDR2 YFSETQ. J was trimmed by 2 bases and V by 0 bases; bases with no gene match: 0. In nucleotides, the CDR3 is TGCGCCAGCAGCTTGGGACAGGGGGCCTACAATGAGCAGTTCTTC. Translating gives CASSLGQGAYNEQFF.

This sequence joins TRBV19 and TRBJ2-1; 13 bases line up with TRBD2. J was trimmed by 1 base and V by 7 bases; bases with no gene match: 4. The germline CDR1 and CDR2 sequences are LNHDA and SQIVND (reference sequence). The CDR3 consists of 16 residues. Here the CDR3 reads CASTGTSGKSYNEQFF. The DNA for the CDR3 is TGTGCCAGTACCGGGACTAGCGGGAAGTCCTACAATGAGCAGTTCTTC.

This sequence joins TRBV10-3 and TRBJ1-3; D gene uncertain. CDR3 size: 11 residues. V was clipped by 7 bases and J by 3 bases, with 4 bases between them. Germline V gene data show CDR1 as ENHRY and CDR2 as SYGVKD. The CDR3: CAITSGNTIYF. The CDR3, as DNA: TGTGCCATCACCAGTGGAAACACCATATATTTT.

The chain couples TRBV28 to TRBJ1-2; unclear D gene. The V end was cut by 5 bases, the J end by 6 bases, with 10 bases between. Germline CDR1 and CDR2: MDHEN and SYDVKM. The CDR3 totals 12 residues. The CDR3 spells CASSDDTDGYTF. CDR3 nucleotides: TGTGCCAGCAGTGACGACACGGATGGCTACACCTTC.

This chain's CDR3 is CASSESRQSNYGYTF. The CDR3 DNA sequence: TGTGCCAGCTCAGAGTCCAGACAGTCCAACTATGGCTACACCTTC. This chain uses TRBV18 with TRBJ1-2; tentative D call: TRBD1 (5 bases). CDR1 and CDR2 from the germline V gene are KGHSH and LQKENI. The CDR3 has 15 amino acids. V lost 5 bases, J lost 2 bases, and 15 bases lay in between.

This clone was detected only a few times. The V and J genes are TRBV25-1 and TRBJ2-1, with D perhaps matching TRBD1 (6 bases). V was pared by 1 base and J by 9 bases, with 10 bases between. Looked up from germline, CDR1 is MGHDK and CDR2 is SYGVNS. The CDR3 has 13 residues. In DNA, the CDR3 is TGTGCCAGCAGTGAATTAGGACAGCGTGAGCAGTTCTTC. Translation gives CASSELGQREQFF.

V usage is TRBV5-1 and J usage is TRBJ1-4, with D perhaps TRBD1 (6 bases). The CDR3 runs 15 residues. V lost 0 bases and J lost 7, with 13 bases in between. The germline gives CDR1 SGHRS, CDR2 YFSETQ. In nucleotides, the CDR3 is TGCGCCAGCAGCTTGGTCTCGGGGGGCAGTGAAAAACTGTTTTTT. Translated: CASSLVSGGSEKLFF.

The rearrangement links TRBV6-1 to TRBJ1-5; a possible D gene is TRBD1 (6 bases). Germline V CDR1 and CDR2: MNHNS, SASEGT. CDR3 size: 14 residues. V gave up 5 bases and J gave up 2 bases, with 10 bases separating them. The CDR3 region has the DNA TGTGCCAGCAGTACAGGGCTTGGCAATCAGCCCCAGCATTTT. As protein: CASSTGLGNQPQHF.

V usage is TRBV30 and J usage is TRBJ2-1; 12 bases are shared with TRBD2. The CDR3 has 17 amino acids. V lost 4 bases, J lost 8 bases, and 15 bases stayed unmatched. CDR1 and CDR2 (germline): GTSNPN, SVGIG (reference sequence). The CDR3 DNA follows: TGTGCCTGGACCGGACGAAGAACTAGCGGGAGGTCCCATGAGCAGTTCTTC. This translates into CAWTGRRTSGRSHEQFF.

V and J are TRBV7-3 and TRBJ2-1, with D unclear. The CDR3 is 13 residues long. The V end was cut by 1 base, the J end by 7 bases, with 8 bases between. The germline CDR1 and CDR2 sequences are SGHTA and FQGTGA. Here the CDR3 DNA reads TGTGCCAGCAGCTTAATGGCTAGTAATGAGCAGTTCTTC. Translation gives CASSLMASNEQFF.

This clone has a handful of counts. The chain employs TRBV18 and TRBJ2-2; D remains ambiguous. Germline CDR1 and CDR2: KGHSH and LQKENI. With 4 bases removed from V and 5 bases from J, the gap between germline ends came to 14 bases. CDR3 length: 15 amino acids. CDR3 sequence: CASSQATAKTGELFF. In DNA, the CDR3 is TGTGCCAGCTCACAGGCTACAGCCAAGACCGGGGAGCTGTTTTTT.

J is TRBJ2-3 and V is TRBV2, with TRBD2 identical over 12 bases. After removal of 3 bases from V and 1 base from J, the junction contained 14 bases not matched to a gene. Germline lookup yields CDR1 SNHLY and CDR2 FYNNEI. This CDR3 has 20 amino acids. Written as DNA, the CDR3 is TGTGCCAGCAGTGAGGGGTCTAGCGGGGGGGGGATCCTTGGCACAGATACGCAGTATTTT. Translated, it gives CASSEGSSGGGILGTDTQYF.

V is TRBV5-1 and J is TRBJ2-7; possibly TRBD1 for D (5 bases). V lost 0 bases and J 3 bases, leaving 10 bases between the germline ends. CDR3 length equals 14 residues. Germline V CDR1 and CDR2: SGHRS, YFSETQ. CDR3 region: CASSLEGYRYEQYF. The CDR3 DNA follows: TGCGCCAGCAGCTTGGAGGGGTACCGCTACGAGCAGTACTTC.

V is TRBV4-2 and J is TRBJ2-2, with 12 positions matching TRBD1. The CDR3 has 15 amino acids. Germline CDR1 LGHNA, CDR2 YNFKEQ. After removal of 3 bases from V and 5 bases from J, the junction contained 1 base not matched to a gene. CDR3 DNA: TGTGCCAGCAGCCAGGGACAGGGGGCAACCGGGGAGCTGTTTTTT. It translates to CASSQGQGATGELFF.

The gene calls are TRBV15 and TRBJ2-3; 8 bases are shared with TRBD2. The CDR3 is 17 amino acids. CDR1 and CDR2 from the germline V gene are LNHNV and YYDKDF (reference sequence). V trimming: 4 bases; J trimming: 2 bases; junction bases outside the gene matches: 11. CDR3 residues: CATSTPGASGSTDTQYF. CDR3 DNA sequence: TGTGCCACCAGCACTCCGGGGGCTAGCGGGTCCACAGATACGCAGTATTTT.

This clone was found once. The chain employs TRBV7-3 and TRBJ2-7; D perhaps matches TRBD1 (6 bases). Germline lookup yields CDR1 SGHTA and CDR2 FQGTGA. Between the trimmed V and J ends, which lost 0 bases and 7 bases, there was a span of 16 bases. The CDR3 loop spans 15 amino acids. The CDR3 spells CASSLTRAGVREQYF. The CDR3, as DNA: TGTGCCAGCAGCTTAACGAGGGCAGGGGTAAGGGAGCAGTACTTC.

The chain links TRBV6-5 to TRBJ1-2; a weak D match, TRBD1 (6 bases). Per germline, CDR1 MNHEY and CDR2 SVGAGI. V shed 3 bases and J shed 4 bases, with 18 bases lying between them. CDR3 length: 16 residues. The CDR3 protein is CASSYRKGTRRYGYTF. The DNA for the CDR3 is TGTGCCAGCAGTTATAGAAAGGGGACACGGCGCTATGGCTACACCTTC.

In nucleotides, the CDR3 is TGCGCCAGCAGCTTGGAGGTTTTCAGGAACGAGCAGTACTTC. This codes for CASSLEVFRNEQYF. The chain combines TRBV5-1 with TRBJ2-7; the D is unclear. The CDR3 is 14 residues long. V shed 0 bases and J shed 5 bases, with 12 bases lying between them. Per germline, CDR1 SGHRS and CDR2 YFSETQ.

V is TRBV28 and J is TRBJ2-7; 8 nucleotides align to TRBD1. The ends lost 2 bases at V and 3 bases at J; junction bases unmatched: 0. The CDR3 runs 13 residues. Germline values: CDR1 MDHEN, CDR2 SYDVKM. The CDR3 spells CASSLDRGYEQYF. For the CDR3, the DNA is TGTGCCAGCAGTTTAGACAGGGGCTACGAGCAGTACTTC.

The genes are TRBV18 and TRBJ2-2; tentative D call: TRBD2 (5 bases). Germline assignment: CDR1 KGHSH and CDR2 LQKENI. The CDR3 is 16 residues long. The V end lost 2 bases, the J end lost 0 bases, and 10 bases lay between the germline ends. The CDR3 spells CASSPAGGTNTGELFF. CDR3 bases: TGTGCCAGCTCACCAGCGGGCGGTACGAACACCGGGGAGCTGTTTTTT. Filled out from reference TRBV18 and TRBJ2-2, the complete variable domain reads NAGVMQNPRHLVRRRGQEARLRCSPMKGHSHVYWYRQLPEEGLKFMVYLQKENIIDESGMPKERFSAEFPKEGPSILRIQQVVRGDSAAYFCASSPAGGTNTGELFFGEGSRLTVL.